The 8 T cell receptor beta chains below come from one sample, sequenced in a study of Graves' ophthalmopathy and Graves' hyperthyroidism. RNA transcripts were the template, and TCR beta CDR3 regions were amplified from them. Scientists carried out first-round RT-PCR using HTBI primers and then a second-round multiplex PCR. Via MiXCR, TCRdb re-called the multiplex PCR reads, giving one row per CDR3 protein. The sample records 200,000 to 250,000 distinct CDR3 sequences, approximately 21% being singletons. The sequenced sample consisted of peripheral blood. Receptor source: a woman in her forties or fifties with Graves' ophthalmopathy.

The chain has TRBV29-1 and TRBJ1-2; D call uncertain. The CDR3 length is 14 residues. The germline V and J ends were trimmed by 2 bases and 4 bases, with 14 bases remaining between them. Per the germline V gene, CDR1 is SQVTM and CDR2 is ANQGSEA. This CDR3 is CSVEIRTGGYGYTF. The CDR3 region has the DNA TGCAGCGTTGAAATCCGAACCGGCGGCTATGGCTACACCTTC.

Many counts were recorded for this clonotype. The rearrangement joins TRBV28 to TRBJ1-1; 7 nucleotides align to TRBD1. V trimming: 6 bases; J trimming: 1 base; junction bases outside the gene matches: 8. The V gene's germline CDR1 is MDHEN and CDR2 SYDVKM. This CDR3 is built from 15 residues. CDR3 bases: TGTGCCAGCAGAGGTGCAGGGGGGGGGAACACTGAAGCTTTCTTT. This sequence encodes CASRGAGGGNTEAFF.

This clonotype was counted many times. The V and J genes are TRBV30 and TRBJ2-7; TRBD2 aligns across 7 bases. Germline assignment: CDR1 GTSNPN and CDR2 SVGIG (reference sequence). V shed 2 bases and J 2 bases; nucleotides not matched to a gene: 6. The CDR3 contains 14 residues. CDR3 in amino acids: CAWSIGGNPYEQYF. The CDR3 DNA is TGTGCCTGGAGTATCGGGGGGAACCCCTACGAGCAGTACTTC.

This clonotype was picked up a small number of times. The V gene is TRBV20-1, the J gene TRBJ1-6; a weak D match, TRBD1 (5 bases). V dropped 6 bases and J dropped 6 bases, with 24 bases sitting between them. This CDR3 comprises 17 residues. Germline-derived CDR1 and CDR2 are DFQATT and SNEGSKA (reference sequence). The DNA for the CDR3 is TGCAGTGCCCCTGACACCAAACTCGGGGGGATTAATTCACCCCTCCACTTT. Amino acids: CSAPDTKLGGINSPLHF.

This clonotype was recorded many times. The V gene is TRBV6-2 or TRBV6-3, the J gene TRBJ2-2; either TRBD1 or TRBD2 may supply D (5 bases each). Trimming removed 0 bases at V and 8 bases at J, with 22 bases between. Germline CDR1 reads MNHEY; CDR2 reads SVGEGT. CDR3 length equals 18 residues. The CDR3 DNA reads as TGTGCCAGCAGTTACTCGGGGATTCAGGGACCCCTATCGGGGGAGCTGTTTTTT. It yields the protein CASSYSGIQGPLSGELFF.

This chain connects TRBV29-1 to TRBJ2-7; possibly TRBD2 for D (5 bases). Germline lookup yields CDR1 SQVTM and CDR2 ANQGSEA. V shed 7 bases and J shed 6 bases, with 16 bases lying between them. The CDR3 spans 12 residues. This CDR3 reads CSGLSERGEQYF. Here the CDR3 DNA reads TGCAGCGGCCTTAGCGAGAGAGGCGAGCAGTACTTC.

This clonotype was seen only a few times. The chain links TRBV6-1 to TRBJ2-7, with D possibly being TRBD1 (5 bases). Deletions cut 8 bases from V and 4 bases from J, with 12 bases between. The CDR3 has 12 residues. Germline CDR1 is MNHNS and CDR2 is SASEGT. The CDR3 sequence is CASERGRYEQYF. The CDR3 coding sequence is TGTGCCAGCGAAAGGGGAAGATACGAGCAGTACTTC.

This chain links TRBV19 with TRBJ1-1; TRBD1 matches at 8 bases. The V gene's germline CDR1 is LNHDA and CDR2 SQIVND (reference sequence). J was trimmed by 2 bases and V by 10 bases; bases with no gene match: 6. This CDR3 contains 13 residues. DNA for the CDR3: TGTGCCACCGTGGACAGGGACAACACTGAAGCTTTCTTT. It translates to CATVDRDNTEAFF.